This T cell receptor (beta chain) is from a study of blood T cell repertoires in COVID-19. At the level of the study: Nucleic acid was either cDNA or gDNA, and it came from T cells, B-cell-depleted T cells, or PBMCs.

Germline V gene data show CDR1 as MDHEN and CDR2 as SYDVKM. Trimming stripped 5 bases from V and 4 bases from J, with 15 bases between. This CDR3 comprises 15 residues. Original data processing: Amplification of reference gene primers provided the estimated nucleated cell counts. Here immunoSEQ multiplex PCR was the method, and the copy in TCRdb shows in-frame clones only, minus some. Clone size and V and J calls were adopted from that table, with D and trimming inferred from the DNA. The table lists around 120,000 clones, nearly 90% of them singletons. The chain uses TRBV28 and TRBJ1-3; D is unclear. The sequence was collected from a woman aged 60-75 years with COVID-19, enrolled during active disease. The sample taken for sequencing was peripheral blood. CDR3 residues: CASSQSRSRGNTIYF. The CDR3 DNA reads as TGTGCCAGCAGTCAGTCCAGAAGTCGAGGAAACACCATATATTTT.